This TCR beta chain was sequenced during a study of blood T cell repertoires in COVID-19. Turning to the study itself: The samples span acute and convalescent COVID-19 from the United States, Italy and Spain. PBMCs, B-cell-depleted T cells, or T cells were the source of the cDNA or gDNA that made up the material.

CDR3 length equals 14 residues. Germline V gene lookup returns CDR1 SQVTM and CDR2 ANQGSEA. V lost 4 bases to trimming and J lost 2 bases, with 14 bases between them. Per the original data handling: Estimation of nucleated cell counts relied on the amplification of reference gene primers. The assay was immunoSEQ multiplex PCR, and TCRdb's table has in-frame clones only and misses some. That table furnishes V, J and clone size, whereas the DNA furnished D and trimming. The sample has fewer than 350,000 clones; approximately 85% are singletons. The receptor was isolated from a human donor in a cohort sampled during active COVID-19. The chain recombines TRBV29-1 with TRBJ1-1; perhaps TRBD1 as D (6 bases). Sequencing input: peripheral blood. CDR3 coding DNA: TGCAGCGTTGGGGGCAGGGGATCCAACACTGAAGCTTTCTTT. Protein: CSVGGRGSNTEAFF.